Below are 8 T cell receptor beta chains sequenced from a single sample in a study of chemoradiotherapy in HPV16-positive cancers. Clones were read by immunoSEQ multiplex PCR, and TCRdb kept only the in-frame ones, dropping some. The data show roughly 25,000 clones, roughly 90% seen once. The sample in question was blood, obtained from a patient who underwent chemoradiotherapy. These receptors came from a human donor with HPV-associated anogenital cancer.

The rearrangement links TRBV5-1 to TRBJ2-2; D perhaps matches TRBD2 (5 bases). Trimming took off 0 bases at V and 2 bases at J, with 8 bases between the two ends. Germline V gene lookup returns CDR1 SGHRS and CDR2 YFSETQ. The CDR3 length is 15 residues. The CDR3 nucleotides read TGCGCCAGCAGCTTGGATACGGGAAACACCGGGGAGCTGTTTTTT. This codes for CASSLDTGNTGELFF.

This clone appeared a single time. This sequence joins TRBV7-2 and TRBJ1-3, with 10 positions matching TRBD1. V shed 4 bases and J 3 bases; nucleotides not matched to a gene: 3. There are 15 residues in the CDR3. Germline V CDR1 and CDR2: SGHTA, FQGNSA. The CDR3 DNA reads as TGTGCCAGCAGCTCAGGGACAGGGGATGGAAACACCATATATTTT. Residues: CASSSGTGDGNTIYF.

The chain uses TRBV5-6 and TRBJ2-5; D not certain. The CDR3 has 13 amino acids. The V end was cut by 6 bases, the J end by 5 bases, with 14 bases between. In germline, CDR1 is SGHDT, CDR2 YYEEEE. CDR3 nucleotides: TGTGCCAGCACCTTCGCCGGGTGGGAGACCCAGTACTTC. This gives the protein CASTFAGWETQYF.

The chain has TRBV6-6 and TRBJ1-1; 9 bases map to TRBD1. CDR1 and CDR2 (germline): MNHNY, SVGAGI (reference sequence). The CDR3 is 13 amino acids. V was clipped by 2 bases and J by 7 bases; unmatched bases: 2. The CDR3 loop reads CASSYVDRGEAFF. CDR3 DNA sequence: TGTGCCAGCAGTTACGTGGACAGGGGTGAAGCTTTCTTT.

The chain links TRBV30 to TRBJ2-2; 7 positions match TRBD1. CDR1 and CDR2 (germline): GTSNPN, SVGIG (reference sequence). CDR3 size: 16 residues. The V gene end was trimmed by 5 bases and the J gene end by 1 base; junction bases not matched to a gene: 10. CDR3 amino acids: CAWAHRGTVNTGELFF. The CDR3 DNA is TGTGCCTGGGCACACCGTGGGACAGTGAACACCGGGGAGCTGTTTTTT.

V gene TRBV5-1 combines with J gene TRBJ2-1; D perhaps matches TRBD1 (6 bases). CDR1 and CDR2 (germline): SGHRS, YFSETQ. V lost 6 bases to trimming and J lost 7 bases, with 20 bases between them. The CDR3 runs 15 residues. The CDR3, as DNA: TGCGCCAGCACTCCTTCAGGGGCTGTGGGTAATGAGCAGTTCTTC. This codes for CASTPSGAVGNEQFF.

The chain uses TRBV5-6 and TRBJ2-5, with a weak D call TRBD2 (6 bases). CDR3 length equals 13 residues. Between the trimmed V and J ends, which lost 7 bases and 4 bases, there was a span of 14 bases. Per the germline V gene, CDR1 is SGHDT and CDR2 is YYEEEE. Here the CDR3 reads CASLKLAGETQYF. The CDR3 DNA sequence: TGTGCCAGCCTAAAACTAGCAGGAGAGACCCAGTACTTC.

J is TRBJ2-7 and V is TRBV15; D ambiguous. The CDR3 is 14 residues long. V lost 0 bases and J lost 2, with 8 bases in between. Germline V CDR1 and CDR2: LNHNV, YYDKDF (reference sequence). The CDR3 loop is CATSRDFTAYEQYF. The CDR3 nucleotides read TGTGCCACCAGCAGAGATTTCACAGCCTACGAGCAGTACTTC.